This T cell receptor (beta chain) was sequenced in a study of T cell changes during pregnancy in multiple sclerosis. Generated by immunoSEQ multiplex PCR, the TCRdb table keeps only in-frame clones and is missing some. This repertoire shows 60,000 to 75,000 clones, about 91% found once; its top ten account for over 1.1%. The J segment lost 7 bases and the V segment lost 5 bases, leaving 11 bases of the junction unmatched. Germline V CDR1 and CDR2: SGHTA, FQGNSA. The CDR3 is 14 residues long. Source: peripheral blood, taken after pregnancy. The genes are TRBV7-2 and TRBJ2-7, with 7 bases fitting TRBD2. The clonotype originates from a female donor with multiple sclerosis, enrolled in a pregnancy study. As DNA, the CDR3 is TGTGCCAGCAGCGTATCTAGCGGCGCCCAGGAGCAGTACTTC. Amino acid sequence: CASSVSSGAQEQYF.